Described below is a single T cell receptor (beta chain) sequence and its context. The method was immunoSEQ multiplex PCR; TCRdb's version includes in-frame clones alone and lacks a portion of them. This sample carries about 120,000 clones, 74% of them seen once, and the ten largest clones take around 5.9%. This specimen belongs to a study of blood T cell repertoires in COVID-19. Overall study: COVID-19 samples from acute and convalescent phases originated in the United States, Italy and Spain.

CDR3 length equals 14 residues. The ends lost 0 bases at V and 8 bases at J; junction bases unmatched: 6. Germline V gives CDR1 GTSNPN, CDR2 SVGIG (reference sequence). The V call is TRBV30, the J call TRBJ2-1; 8 bases fit TRBD2. The TCR sequence derives from a man aged 55 to 70 with acute or convalescent COVID-19. Sequencing was carried out using peripheral blood. CDR3 amino acids: CAWSVAGGPHEQFF. The CDR3 DNA reads as TGTGCCTGGAGTGTTGCGGGGGGACCCCATGAGCAGTTCTTC.